The source of this T cell receptor beta chain is a study of T-cell memory formation after mild COVID-19. Findings of the study overall: CD4+ contracting clones were found mainly in CM and EM, and CD8+ ones in EMRA. Clones that got smaller from day 15 to 85 had even CD4/CD8, while clones growing later tipped toward CD4+.

TCRdb analysed the 5' RACE reads with MiXCR anew, one entry per CDR3 protein. The sample lists fewer than 200,000 distinct CDR3 sequences, about 22% occurring once. V was trimmed by 1 base and J by 6 bases, leaving 4 bases between them. Germline-derived CDR1 and CDR2 are MGHDK and SYGVNS. The CDR3 loop spans 11 amino acids. With respect to this clonotype: What it binds is unknown.

The V and J genes are TRBV25-1 and TRBJ2-7; D gene ambiguous. The sequence was collected from an adult woman who had mild COVID-19 (a few samples of this study predate the infection). Cell type and time point are not known. Source material: PBMCs or a T cell subset sorted from them (not recorded which). CDR3 amino acids: CASSESGEQYF. The CDR3 coding sequence is TGTGCCAGCAGTGAATCCGGCGAGCAGTACTTC.